These T cell receptor beta chains were read from a single sample in a study of T cells in localized non-small cell lung cancer. Assay: immunoSEQ multiplex PCR; the TCRdb copy retains only in-frame clones and omits some. The table lists some 38,000 clones, around 86% of them singletons, with about 5.6% in the top ten. The specimen comprised peripheral blood mononuclear cells, sampled before any cancer treatment. All receptors derive from a male donor older than 55 with stage II lung adenocarcinoma. Each CDR3 is given with its conserved first and last residue.

>TRBJ2-1|TRBV10-1
CASSEGVQQFF
>TRBJ1-2|TRBV4-1
CASSQRFAGLYGYTF
>TRBJ1-5|TRBV9
CASSKTGGRKPQHF
>TRBJ2-1|TRBV4-3
CASSRDLLPPYNEQFF
>TRBJ2-5|TRBV10-3
CAIRKPRTTETQYF
>TRBJ2-7|TRBV7-9
CASSWRQGMHEQYF
>TRBJ2-2|TRBV7-3
CASSLDRNTGELFF
>TRBJ2-1|TRBV18
CASSPGLAAYNEQFF
>TRBJ1-6|TRBV6-1
CASSEVWESPLHF
>TRBJ1-1|TRBV14
CASSHRLQGATEAFF
>TRBJ1-4|TRBV5-1
CASSLGQAAGDEKLFF
>TRBJ1-5|TRBV28
CASSLEGKPQHF
>TRBJ2-1|TRBV15
CATSRAPGSSYNEQFF
>TRBJ2-3|TRBV2
CATSRNGGTDTQYF
>TRBJ2-5|TRBV2
CASSENRDQETQYF
>TRBJ2-5|TRBV9
CASSPPGGRAETQYF
>TRBJ2-3|TRBV18
CASSPTSGRSTDTQYF
>TRBJ2-2|TRBV5-6
CASSLEVSANTGELFF
>TRBJ1-2|TRBV19
CASSTGQPLNYGYTF
>TRBJ2-2|TRBV6-5
CASRDPNTGELFF
>TRBJ1-1|TRBV18
CASSPAGTLNTEAFF
>TRBJ2-1|TRBV28
CASSVDEQFF
>TRBJ1-1|TRBV7-9
CASSLVGGSAEAFF
>TRBJ2-3|TRBV27
CASSPRGQRPDTQYF
>TRBJ2-7|TRBV7-6
CASSPSPLSGRDEQYF
>TRBJ2-1|TRBV11-2
CASSLDGTGYNEQFF
>TRBJ2-3|TRBV5-8
CASSSGLVLDTQYF
>TRBJ1-4|TRBV5-1
CASSSTGGSNEKLFF
>TRBJ2-2|TRBV5-1
CASSLDRTGGTGELFF
>TRBJ1-5|TRBV2
CASSWESNQPQHF
>TRBJ2-2|TRBV7-9
CASRRPESGGTGELFF
>TRBJ2-1|TRBV7-2
CASSAQGTGGWNEQFF
>TRBJ2-3|TRBV29-1
CSVEVGGTDTQYF
>TRBJ1-1|TRBV19
CASTPPDGYLSTEAFF
>TRBJ1-2|TRBV9
CASSVAPRTAHYGYTF
>TRBJ2-7|TRBV27
CASSLLATGPYEQYF
>TRBJ2-1|TRBV6-9
CASGTTGGEQFF
>TRBJ1-2|TRBV29-1
CSVEGSGAYGYTF
>TRBJ1-5|TRBV25-1
CASSDSNQPQHF
>TRBJ1-4|TRBV27
CASSPNGRVEKLFF
>TRBJ2-7|TRBV7-2
CASSLGYGGYEQYF
>TRBJ2-3|TRBV5-6
CASSPSSTDTQYF
>TRBJ2-7|TRBV7-9
CASSPDPYHYEQYF
>TRBJ1-2|TRBV25-1
CASSDPGKPFSGGYTF